This T cell receptor beta chain appears in the sequencing data of a study of T cells after yellow fever vaccination. The wider study: Among memory cells, EM, EMRA, CM and Tscm subsets were sorted using CD3, CD45RA, CCR7 and CD95.

This CDR3 has 14 residues. J lost 4 bases, V lost 3 bases, and 2 bases had no gene match. The study, taken as a whole, reports: Reappearance after the booster was observed for most primary-vaccination clones (around 96% CD4, over 70% CD8). Peaking faster, on day 5 versus 15, the secondary response was nonetheless weaker.

The 5'RACE template-switching step produced TCR cDNA and added a universal primer site and UMIs. TCRdb re-called the 5' RACE reads with MiXCR, one entry per CDR3 protein. The sample contains roughly 56,000 distinct CDR3 sequences, approximately 6% of which appear only once. In this sample, this clonotype is medium-sized. This sequence originates from a man between 18 and 29 years old who received the YFV17D yellow fever vaccine. The gene calls are TRBV12-3 or TRBV12-4 and TRBJ2-1, with 8 positions matching TRBD2. Sequenced here: PBMCs, either bulk or a sorted T-cell subset (CD4+, CD8+, memory, or dextramer-sorted; not recorded which), sampled on the day of the yellow fever booster vaccination. CDR3 sequence reads: CASSLGGGYNEQFF. CDR3 DNA sequence: TGTGCCAGCAGTTTGGGCGGGGGGTACAATGAGCAGTTCTTC.